The clone carrying this T cell receptor beta chain has just a few counts. Its antigen is still unknown. The data derive from a study of blood T cells in healthy people across ages. Study observations and caveats: Possibly confounding the expanded clonotype changes was the fact that donor CMV status was unknown. It was the long-lived donors that had more naive CD4+ cells and higher diversity than aged donors.

Using a J-beta primer mix together with a sample-barcoded 5' primer, a second PCR was run for about 6 to 12 cycles. Every cDNA molecule carried a tag from a template-switch adaptor bearing 12 random nucleotides. From the 5' RACE reads, TCRdb called clonotypes with MiXCR, one entry per CDR3 protein. The sample has some 1.7 million distinct CDR3 sequences, approximately 30% seen once. The ends were cut back, 0 bases at V and 5 bases at J, with 8 bases in the middle. This CDR3 has 13 residues. In germline, CDR1 is SGDLS, CDR2 YYNGEE. The chain employs TRBV9 and TRBJ1-1; D gene uncertain. Material: blood. The TCR was taken from a woman between 25 and 40 years old in good health. CDR3 sequence reads: CASSVGGQTEAFF. The CDR3 coding sequence is TGTGCCAGCAGCGTAGGCGGGCAGACTGAAGCTTTCTTT.